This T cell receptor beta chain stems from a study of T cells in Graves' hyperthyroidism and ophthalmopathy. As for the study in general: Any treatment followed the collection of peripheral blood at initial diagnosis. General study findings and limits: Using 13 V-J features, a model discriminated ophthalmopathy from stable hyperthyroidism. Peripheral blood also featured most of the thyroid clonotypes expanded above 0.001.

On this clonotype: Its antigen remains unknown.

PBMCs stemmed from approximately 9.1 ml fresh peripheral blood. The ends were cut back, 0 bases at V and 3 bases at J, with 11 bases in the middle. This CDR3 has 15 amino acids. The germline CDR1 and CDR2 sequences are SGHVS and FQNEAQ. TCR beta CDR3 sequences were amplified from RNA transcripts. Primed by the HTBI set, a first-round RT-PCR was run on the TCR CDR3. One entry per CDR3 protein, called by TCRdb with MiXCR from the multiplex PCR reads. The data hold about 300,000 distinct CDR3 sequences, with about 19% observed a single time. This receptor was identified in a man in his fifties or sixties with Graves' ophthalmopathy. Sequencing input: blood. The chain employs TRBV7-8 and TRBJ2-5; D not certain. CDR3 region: CASSLAAGREETQYF. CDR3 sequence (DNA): TGTGCCAGCAGCTTAGCAGCCGGAAGGGAAGAGACCCAGTACTTC. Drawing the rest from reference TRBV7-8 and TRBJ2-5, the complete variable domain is GAGVSQSPRYKVAKRGQDVALRCDPISGHVSLFWYQQALGQGPEFLTYFQNEAQLDKSGLPSDRFFAERPEGSVSTLKIQRTQQEDSAVYLCASSLAAGREETQYFGPGTRLLVL.